The T cell receptor beta chain described here comes from a study of blood T cell repertoires in COVID-19. The germline V gene encodes CDR1 LNHDA and CDR2 SQIVND (reference sequence). V lost 5 bases and J lost 0, with 10 bases in between. The CDR3 is made up of 15 amino acids. The table came from immunoSEQ multiplex PCR; TCRdb's copy has only in-frame clones and leaves some out. The profile shows around 250,000 clones, around 90% of them singletons. Specimen: PBMCs or T cells enriched from blood (not recorded which). This chain links TRBV19 with TRBJ2-2; D gene uncertain. This TCR was sampled from a human donor in a cohort exposed to, infected with or recovered from COVID-19 (not recorded which). The donor label of this sample is uncertain. The CDR3 protein is CASSLVGANTGELFF. The CDR3, as DNA: TGTGCCAGTAGTTTGGTTGGAGCGAACACCGGGGAGCTGTTTTTT.